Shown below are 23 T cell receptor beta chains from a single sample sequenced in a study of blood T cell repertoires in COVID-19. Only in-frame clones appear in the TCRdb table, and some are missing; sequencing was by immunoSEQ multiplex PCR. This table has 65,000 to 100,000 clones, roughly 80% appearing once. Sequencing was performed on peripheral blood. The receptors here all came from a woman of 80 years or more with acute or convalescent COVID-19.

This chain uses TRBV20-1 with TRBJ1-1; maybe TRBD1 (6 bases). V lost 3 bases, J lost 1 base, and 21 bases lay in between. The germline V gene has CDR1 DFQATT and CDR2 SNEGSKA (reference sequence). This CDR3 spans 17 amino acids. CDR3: CSASPFQRAGANTEAFF. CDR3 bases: TGCAGTGCTAGTCCATTTCAAAGGGCAGGGGCGAACACTGAAGCTTTCTTT.

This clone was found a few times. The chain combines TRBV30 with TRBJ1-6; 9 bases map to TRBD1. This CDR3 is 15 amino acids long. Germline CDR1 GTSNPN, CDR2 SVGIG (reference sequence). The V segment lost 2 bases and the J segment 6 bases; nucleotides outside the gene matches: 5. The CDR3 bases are TGTGCCTGGAGTATAAAGGGACAGGGTAATTCACCCCTCCACTTT. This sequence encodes CAWSIKGQGNSPLHF.

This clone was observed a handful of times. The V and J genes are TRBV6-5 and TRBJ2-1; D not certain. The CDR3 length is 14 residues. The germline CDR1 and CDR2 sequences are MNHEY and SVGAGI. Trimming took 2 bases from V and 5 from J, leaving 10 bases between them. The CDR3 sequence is CASSYLSLDNEQFF. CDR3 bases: TGTGCCAGCAGTTACCTAAGCTTGGACAATGAGCAGTTCTTC.

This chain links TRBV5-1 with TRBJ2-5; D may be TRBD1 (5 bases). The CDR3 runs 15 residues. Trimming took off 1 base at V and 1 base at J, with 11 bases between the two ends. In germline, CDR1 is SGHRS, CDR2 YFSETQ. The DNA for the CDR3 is TGCGCCAGCAGCTTGAGCCAGGGAATCCAAGAGACCCAGTACTTC. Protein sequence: CASSLSQGIQETQYF.

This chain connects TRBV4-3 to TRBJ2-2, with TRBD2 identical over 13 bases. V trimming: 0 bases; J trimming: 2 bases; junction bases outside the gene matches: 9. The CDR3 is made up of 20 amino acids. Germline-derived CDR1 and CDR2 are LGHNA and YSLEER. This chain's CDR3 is CASSQDLPGLAGENTGELFF. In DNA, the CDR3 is TGCGCCAGCAGCCAAGATCTTCCTGGACTAGCGGGGGAAAACACCGGGGAGCTGTTTTTT.

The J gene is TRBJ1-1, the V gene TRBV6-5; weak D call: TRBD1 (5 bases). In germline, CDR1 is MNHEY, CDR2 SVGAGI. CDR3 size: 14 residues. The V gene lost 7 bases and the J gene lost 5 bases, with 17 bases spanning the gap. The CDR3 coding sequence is TGTGCCAGCATCTCACCGCGGGGGGTAACTGAAGCTTTCTTT. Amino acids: CASISPRGVTEAFF.

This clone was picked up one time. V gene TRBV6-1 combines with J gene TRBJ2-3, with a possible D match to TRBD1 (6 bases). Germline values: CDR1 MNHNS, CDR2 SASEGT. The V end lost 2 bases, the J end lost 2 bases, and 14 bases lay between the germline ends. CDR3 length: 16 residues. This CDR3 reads CASSERGIGATDTQYF. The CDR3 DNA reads TGTGCCAGCAGTGAAAGGGGGATAGGGGCCACAGATACGCAGTATTTT.

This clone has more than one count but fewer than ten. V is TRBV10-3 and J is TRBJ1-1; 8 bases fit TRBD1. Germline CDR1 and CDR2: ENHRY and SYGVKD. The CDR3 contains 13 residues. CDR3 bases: TGTTTGATACGACAGGGGATGAACACTGAAGCTTTCTTT. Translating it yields CLIRQGMNTEAFF.

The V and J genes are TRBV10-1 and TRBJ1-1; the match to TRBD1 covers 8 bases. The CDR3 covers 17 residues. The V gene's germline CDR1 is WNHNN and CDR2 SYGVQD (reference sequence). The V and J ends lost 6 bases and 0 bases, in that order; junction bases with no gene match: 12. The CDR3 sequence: CASRPGQAPGMNTEAFF. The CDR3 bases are TGCGCCAGCAGGCCGGGACAGGCGCCGGGGATGAACACTGAAGCTTTCTTT.

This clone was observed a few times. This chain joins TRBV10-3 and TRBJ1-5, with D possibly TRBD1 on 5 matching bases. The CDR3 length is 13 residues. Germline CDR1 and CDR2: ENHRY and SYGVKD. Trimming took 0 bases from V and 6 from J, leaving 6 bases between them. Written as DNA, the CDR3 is TGTGCCATCAGTGAGTCGGGGGGTCAGCCCCAGCATTTT. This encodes CAISESGGQPQHF.

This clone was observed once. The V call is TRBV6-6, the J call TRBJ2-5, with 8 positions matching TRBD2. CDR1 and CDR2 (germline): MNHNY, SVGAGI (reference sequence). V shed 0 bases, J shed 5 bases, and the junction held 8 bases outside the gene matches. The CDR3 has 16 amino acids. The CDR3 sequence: CASSYSMPSGGETQYF. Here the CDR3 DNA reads TGTGCCAGCAGTTACTCGATGCCCAGCGGGGGCGAGACCCAGTACTTC.

CDR3 residues: CSASFREGQPQHF. As DNA, the CDR3 is TGCAGTGCTAGTTTCAGGGAGGGCCAGCCCCAGCATTTT. The chain uses TRBV20-1 and TRBJ1-5; weak D call: TRBD1 (5 bases). Germline V lookup: CDR1 DFQATT, CDR2 SNEGSKA (reference sequence). Trimming cost V 3 bases and J 7 bases, with 13 bases left between them. The CDR3 spans 13 residues.

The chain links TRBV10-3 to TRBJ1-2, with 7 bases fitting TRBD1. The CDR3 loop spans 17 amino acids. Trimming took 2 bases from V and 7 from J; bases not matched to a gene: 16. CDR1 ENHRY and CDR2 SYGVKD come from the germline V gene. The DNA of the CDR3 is TGTGCCATCAGTGAGCGAGGGGGCACTAACCTAATCCCTGGCTACACCTTC. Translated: CAISERGGTNLIPGYTF.

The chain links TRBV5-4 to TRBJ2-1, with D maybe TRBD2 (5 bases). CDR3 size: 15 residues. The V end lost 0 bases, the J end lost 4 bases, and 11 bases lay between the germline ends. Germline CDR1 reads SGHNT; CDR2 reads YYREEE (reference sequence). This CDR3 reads CASSLESSVYNEQFF. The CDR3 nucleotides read TGTGCCAGCAGCTTGGAGAGTAGCGTATACAATGAGCAGTTCTTC. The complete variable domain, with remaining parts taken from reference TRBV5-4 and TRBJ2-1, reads ETGVTQSPTHLIKTRGQQVTLRCSSQSGHNTVSWYQQALGQGPQFIFQYYREEENGRGNFPPRFSGLQFPNYSSELNVNALELDDSALYLCASSLESSVYNEQFFGPGTRLTVL.

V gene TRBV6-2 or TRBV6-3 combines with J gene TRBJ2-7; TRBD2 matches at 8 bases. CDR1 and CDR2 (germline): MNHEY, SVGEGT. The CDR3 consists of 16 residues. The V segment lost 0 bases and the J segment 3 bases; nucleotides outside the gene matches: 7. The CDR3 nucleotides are TGTGCCAGCAGTTACTCGGGTCGGGGGGGCTTCTACGAGCAGTACTTC. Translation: CASSYSGRGGFYEQYF.

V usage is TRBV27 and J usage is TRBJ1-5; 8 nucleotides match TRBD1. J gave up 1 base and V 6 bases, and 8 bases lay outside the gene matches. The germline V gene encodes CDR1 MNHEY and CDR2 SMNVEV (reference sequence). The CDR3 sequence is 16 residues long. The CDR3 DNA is TGTGCCAGCAGGGCTGGGGGGACAGGAAGCAATCAGCCCCAGCATTTT. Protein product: CASRAGGTGSNQPQHF.

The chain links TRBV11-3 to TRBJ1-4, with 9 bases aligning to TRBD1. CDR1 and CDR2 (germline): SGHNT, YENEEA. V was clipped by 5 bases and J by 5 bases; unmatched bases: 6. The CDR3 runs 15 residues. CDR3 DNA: TGTGCCAGCAGCCCGGGGACAGGGACGAATGAAAAACTGTTTTTT. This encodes CASSPGTGTNEKLFF.

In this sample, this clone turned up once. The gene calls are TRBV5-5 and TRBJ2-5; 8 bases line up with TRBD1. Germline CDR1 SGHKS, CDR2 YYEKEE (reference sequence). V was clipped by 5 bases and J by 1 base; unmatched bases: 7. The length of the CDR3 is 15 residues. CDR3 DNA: TGTGCCAGCAGACTTACCGGGACAGGCCAAGAGACCCAGTACTTC. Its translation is CASRLTGTGQETQYF.

CDR3 nucleotides: TGTGCCAGCAAGTCGGTACAGGGGGTTGCTGGCTACACCTTC. Protein sequence: CASKSVQGVAGYTF. The genes are TRBV27 and TRBJ1-2; TRBD1 aligns across 8 bases. Unmatched junction bases numbered 11, after V lost 7 bases and J lost 7 bases. The CDR3 contains 14 residues. Germline assignment: CDR1 MNHEY and CDR2 SMNVEV (reference sequence).

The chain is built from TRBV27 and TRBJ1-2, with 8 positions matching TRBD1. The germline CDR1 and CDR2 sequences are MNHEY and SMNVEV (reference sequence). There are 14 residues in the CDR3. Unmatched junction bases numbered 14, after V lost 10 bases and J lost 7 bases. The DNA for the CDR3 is TGTGCCACCAAGCATAGGGACAGGTTTGGTGGCTACACCTTC. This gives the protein CATKHRDRFGGYTF.

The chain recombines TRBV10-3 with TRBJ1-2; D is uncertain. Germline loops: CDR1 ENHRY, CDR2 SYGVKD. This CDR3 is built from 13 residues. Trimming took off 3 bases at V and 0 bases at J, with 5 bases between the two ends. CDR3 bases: TGTGCCATCAGTGACAGCGCTAACTATGGCTACACCTTC. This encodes CAISDSANYGYTF.

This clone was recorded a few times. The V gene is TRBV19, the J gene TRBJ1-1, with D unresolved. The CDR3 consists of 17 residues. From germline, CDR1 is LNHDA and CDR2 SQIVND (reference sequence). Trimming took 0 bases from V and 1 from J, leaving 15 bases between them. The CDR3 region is CASSIDPGWAGNTEAFF. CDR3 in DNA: TGTGCCAGTAGTATAGATCCTGGCTGGGCGGGGAACACTGAAGCTTTCTTT.

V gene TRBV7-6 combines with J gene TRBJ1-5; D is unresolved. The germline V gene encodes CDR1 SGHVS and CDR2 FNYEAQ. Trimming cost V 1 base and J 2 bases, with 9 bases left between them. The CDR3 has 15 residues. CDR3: CASSLVASGNQPQHF. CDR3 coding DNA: TGTGCCAGCAGCTTAGTAGCGTCCGGCAATCAGCCCCAGCATTTT.